The table lists the clone carrying this T cell receptor beta chain with a few counts. Its antigen is unknown. The sample originates from a study of response to subunit inactivated influenza vaccine. TCRdb used MiXCR to reprocess the RT-PCR reads, holding one entry per CDR3 protein. The sample holds about 570,000 distinct CDR3 sequences; 10% to 12% are singletons and the top ten take about 10%. This CDR3 contains 14 residues. Trimming removed 0 bases at V and 5 bases at J, with 12 bases between. Germline V gene lookup returns CDR1 SQVTM and CDR2 ANQGSEA. The study's findings and limits: Authors suggested that a seasonal influenza vaccination recruits few new T cells each time.

This same sample was also taken into another study, of T cells expressing NK-cell markers. That paper adds: 5'RACE template switching with UMIs produced the TCR beta cDNA.

The sequencing here drew on PBMCs from blood, taken on the day of vaccination. The rearrangement joins TRBV29-1 to TRBJ2-3, with D perhaps matching TRBD2 (7 bases). This clonotype was sampled from a man aged 45 to 65 who received an inactivated influenza vaccine. CDR3 sequence (DNA): TGCAGCGTTGAAGAAGGGGGAGGGAGAGATACGCAGTATTTT. Translated, it gives CSVEEGGGRDTQYF.